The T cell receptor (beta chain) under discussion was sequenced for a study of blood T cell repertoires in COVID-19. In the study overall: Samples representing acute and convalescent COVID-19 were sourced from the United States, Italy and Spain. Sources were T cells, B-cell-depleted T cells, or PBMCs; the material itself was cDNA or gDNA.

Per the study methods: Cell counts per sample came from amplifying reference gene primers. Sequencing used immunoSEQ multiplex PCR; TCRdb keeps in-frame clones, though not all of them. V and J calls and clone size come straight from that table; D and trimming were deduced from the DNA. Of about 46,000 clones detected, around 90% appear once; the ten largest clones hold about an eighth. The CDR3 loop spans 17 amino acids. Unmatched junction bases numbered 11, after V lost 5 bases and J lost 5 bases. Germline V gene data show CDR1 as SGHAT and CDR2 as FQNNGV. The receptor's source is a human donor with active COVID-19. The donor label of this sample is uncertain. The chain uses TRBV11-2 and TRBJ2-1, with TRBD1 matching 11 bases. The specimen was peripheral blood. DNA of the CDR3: TGTGCCAGCAGCCCAGGGAAGGGGACAGGGGGACACAATGAGCAGTTCTTC. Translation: CASSPGKGTGGHNEQFF.